This T cell receptor (beta chain) was recorded in a study of OX40 agonist ivuxolimab in advanced cancers. Clones were read by immunoSEQ multiplex PCR, and TCRdb kept only the in-frame ones, dropping some. The sample holds approximately 68,000 clones, about 90% seen once. General observations from the study: Researchers did not establish what antigens the expanded peripheral T cells target.

Worth noting for this clone: Its antigen is currently unknown.

Trimming stripped 3 bases from V and 1 base from J, with 12 bases between. From germline, CDR1 is SGHVS and CDR2 FNYEAQ. The CDR3 is 16 amino acids. Exclusion applied to patients with autoimmune disease history or systemic immunosuppression. The starting material was CD4+ or CD8+ T cells sorted from blood, obtained in a trial of the OX40 agonist ivuxolimab. This TCR came from an adult with an advanced solid tumor such as melanoma, head and neck, liver or kidney cancer. The chain has TRBV7-6 and TRBJ2-2; the D gene could be TRBD1 or TRBD2 (5 bases each). CDR3 region: CASSFRGAGNTGELFF. As DNA, the CDR3 is TGTGCCAGCAGCTTCAGAGGGGCGGGGAACACCGGGGAGCTGTTTTTT.